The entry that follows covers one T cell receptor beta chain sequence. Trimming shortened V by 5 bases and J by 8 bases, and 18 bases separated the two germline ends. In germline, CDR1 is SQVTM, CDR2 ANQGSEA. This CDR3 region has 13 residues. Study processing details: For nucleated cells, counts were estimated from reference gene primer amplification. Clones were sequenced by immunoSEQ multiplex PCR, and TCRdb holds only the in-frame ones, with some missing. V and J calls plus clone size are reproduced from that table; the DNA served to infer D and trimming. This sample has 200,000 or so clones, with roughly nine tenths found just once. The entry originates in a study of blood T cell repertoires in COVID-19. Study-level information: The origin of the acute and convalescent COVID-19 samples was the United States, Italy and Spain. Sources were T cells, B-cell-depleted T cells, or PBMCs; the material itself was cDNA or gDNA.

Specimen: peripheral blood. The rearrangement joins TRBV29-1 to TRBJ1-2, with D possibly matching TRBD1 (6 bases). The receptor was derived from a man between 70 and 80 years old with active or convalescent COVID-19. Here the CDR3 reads CSVSTGGPRGYTF. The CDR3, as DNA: TGCAGCGTTTCGACCGGGGGGCCCAGGGGCTACACCTTC.